One T cell receptor (beta chain) is described in this entry. Produced via immunoSEQ multiplex PCR; TCRdb's table is partial and in-frame only. The profile covers some 430,000 clones, with 80% to 95% appearing a single time and about 0.63% taken by the ten largest. The data belong to a study of blood T cell repertoires in COVID-19. With V trimmed by 5 bases and J by 13 bases, 10 bases remained unmatched. The germline gives CDR1 SGHAT, CDR2 FQNNGV. The CDR3 is 14 residues long. Clinical histories supplied by participants themselves formed the basis of cohort assignment. The rearrangement links TRBV11-2 to TRBJ1-6, with 8 bases aligning to TRBD1. Sequencing was carried out using PBMCs or T cells enriched from blood (not recorded which). This receptor was obtained from a man between 18 and 29 years old who had recovered from COVID-19. In DNA, the CDR3 is TGTGCCAGCAGCCTGGACAGGGTCGTTTCCCCCCTCCACTTT. It yields the protein CASSLDRVVSPLHF. The full variable domain, with the rest looked up from reference TRBV11-2 and TRBJ1-6, is EAGVAQSPRYKIIEKRQSVAFWCNPISGHATLYWYQQILGQGPKLLIQFQNNGVVDDSQLPKDRFSAERLKGVDSTLKIQPAKLEDSAVYLCASSLDRVVSPLHFGNGTRLTVT.